Listed here are 18 T cell receptor beta chains from one sample, sequenced in a study of blood T cell repertoires in COVID-19. Clones were sequenced by immunoSEQ multiplex PCR, and TCRdb holds only the in-frame ones, with some missing. The sample records 200,000 or so clones, around 77% being singletons. Sequencing was performed on peripheral blood. The receptors were gathered from a man between 60 and 70 years old with active or convalescent COVID-19.

The CDR3 sequence: CASSPIHNEQFF. The CDR3 bases are TGTGCCAGTAGTCCTATCCACAATGAGCAGTTCTTC. V gene TRBV19 combines with J gene TRBJ2-1; D not certain. CDR1 and CDR2 from the germline V gene are LNHDA and SQIVND (reference sequence). The germline V and J ends were trimmed by 5 bases and 5 bases, with 7 bases remaining between them. The CDR3 contains 12 residues.

V usage is TRBV30 and J usage is TRBJ1-2; D is perhaps TRBD1 (6 bases). Germline CDR1 GTSNPN, CDR2 SVGIG (reference sequence). The CDR3 is 14 amino acids. V dropped 1 base and J dropped 6 bases, with 15 bases sitting between them. CDR3 in amino acids: CAWSGDTLTDGYTF. The CDR3 bases are TGTGCCTGGAGTGGGGACACTTTAACGGATGGCTACACCTTC. The full variable domain, its missing parts supplied by reference TRBV30 and TRBJ1-2, is SQTIHQWPATLVQPVGSPLSLECTVEGTSNPNLYWYRQAAGRGLQLLFYSVGIGQISSEVPQNLSASRPQDRQFILSSKKLLLSDSGFYLCAWSGDTLTDGYTFGSGTRLTVV.

CDR3 amino acids: CATSRGVSGGETQYF. CDR3 nucleotides: TGTGCCACCAGCAGAGGGGTGAGCGGGGGAGAGACCCAGTACTTC. V is TRBV15 and J is TRBJ2-5; TRBD2 matches 8 bases. V trimming: 1 base; J trimming: 4 bases; junction bases outside the gene matches: 5. Germline assignment: CDR1 LNHNV and CDR2 YYDKDF (reference sequence). CDR3 length: 15 residues.

The rearrangement joins TRBV24-1 to TRBJ2-2; 16 bases are a match to TRBD2. Trimming cost V 7 bases and J 3 bases; bases outside gene matches: 4. Germline V gives CDR1 KGHDR, CDR2 SFDVKD. The CDR3 is 17 residues long. CDR3 sequence reads: CATRGLAGGRDTGELFF. The CDR3 nucleotides read TGTGCCACCAGGGGACTAGCGGGAGGGCGGGACACCGGGGAGCTGTTTTTT.

V gene TRBV4-1 combines with J gene TRBJ2-7; tentative D call: TRBD2 (6 bases). This CDR3 spans 16 amino acids. From germline, CDR1 is MGHRA and CDR2 YSYEKL. Deletions cut 1 base from V and 1 base from J, with 14 bases between. In DNA form, the CDR3 reads TGCGCCAGCAGCCAAGGGGGGGTCGGGGGTTCCTACGAGCAGTACTTC. Protein sequence: CASSQGGVGGSYEQYF.

V gene TRBV5-4 combines with J gene TRBJ1-4, with D possibly matching TRBD1 (6 bases). This CDR3 spans 15 amino acids. CDR1 is SGHNT and CDR2 is YYREEE in the germline V gene (reference sequence). Trimming cost V 4 bases and J 8 bases, with 18 bases left between them. For the CDR3, the DNA is TGTGCCAGCAGCCCAACACAGGGCTTGGTGGAAAAACTGTTTTTT. This encodes CASSPTQGLVEKLFF.

This chain links TRBV7-9 with TRBJ1-1; no reliable D call. The CDR3 sequence is 13 residues long. Germline loops: CDR1 SEHNR, CDR2 FQNEAQ (reference sequence). Trimming removed 3 bases from V and 8 bases from J, with 13 bases in between. CDR3 residues: CASSFHVAREAFF. The CDR3 DNA reads as TGTGCCAGCAGCTTCCACGTGGCGAGGGAAGCTTTCTTT.

CDR3 nucleotides: TGTGCCAGCAGTTTGGCGGGATTCTCTGGAAACACCATATATTTT. Amino acids: CASSLAGFSGNTIYF. The gene calls are TRBV6-2 or TRBV6-3 and TRBJ1-3; D is ambiguous. CDR1 and CDR2 from the germline V gene are MNHEY and SVGEGT. CDR3 size: 15 residues. Trimming removed 4 bases at V and 0 bases at J, with 10 bases between.

The V and J genes are TRBV7-8 and TRBJ1-5; D might be TRBD1 (5 bases). This CDR3 has 14 amino acids. Between the trimmed V and J ends, which lost 5 bases and 6 bases, there was a span of 14 bases. Germline lookup yields CDR1 SGHVS and CDR2 FQNEAQ. For the CDR3, the DNA is TGTGCCAGCAGCATCGCCAGGGAGGGTCAGCCCCAGCATTTT. This gives the protein CASSIAREGQPQHF. Supplemented by reference TRBV7-8 and TRBJ1-5, the full variable domain reads GAGVSQSPRYKVAKRGQDVALRCDPISGHVSLFWYQQALGQGPEFLTYFQNEAQLDKSGLPSDRFFAERPEGSVSTLKIQRTQQEDSAVYLCASSIAREGQPQHFGDGTRLSIL.

The V call is TRBV25-1, the J call TRBJ2-7; D gene unclear. Germline V CDR1 and CDR2: MGHDK, SYGVNS. V was shortened by 0 bases and J by 7 bases, with 16 bases between the two germline ends. The CDR3 covers 15 residues. CDR3 region: CASSEYRQAHREQYF. CDR3 DNA sequence: TGTGCCAGCAGTGAATATAGGCAGGCGCATCGGGAGCAGTACTTC.

V is TRBV11-2 and J is TRBJ2-3; the D gene is possibly TRBD2 (5 bases). Germline CDR1 reads SGHAT; CDR2 reads FQNNGV. V was pared by 5 bases and J by 0 bases, with 12 bases between. The CDR3 has 15 amino acids. CDR3: CASSHGLGSTDTQYF. The CDR3 nucleotides are TGTGCCAGCAGCCATGGACTGGGAAGCACAGATACGCAGTATTTT.

The J gene is TRBJ2-7, the V gene TRBV11-1, with 7 nucleotides matching TRBD1. The CDR3 is made up of 13 amino acids. Per the germline V gene, CDR1 is SGHAT and CDR2 is FQDESV (reference sequence). With 5 bases clipped from V and 6 bases from J, the junction kept 7 bases outside the gene matches. The CDR3, as DNA: TGTGCCAGCAGCCAGGACAGGTCCCCCGAGCAGTACTTC. Protein sequence: CASSQDRSPEQYF.

The CDR3 DNA reads TGTGCCAGCAGCCAAGTTGGGACGGGAGGCCCAAACACCGGGGAGCTGTTTTTT. It yields the protein CASSQVGTGGPNTGELFF. The chain joins TRBV4-2 to TRBJ2-2; 7 bases are shared with TRBD2. Germline trimming cut 1 base from V and 2 bases from J; bases unmatched to any gene: 10. CDR1 is LGHNA, CDR2 YNFKEQ, per germline. This CDR3 comprises 18 residues.

V and J are TRBV5-8 and TRBJ1-2, with D uncertain. The CDR3 loop spans 13 amino acids. Trimming removed 5 bases at V and 5 bases at J, with 13 bases between. Germline CDR1 and CDR2: SGHTS and YDEGEE. Here the CDR3 reads CASRPLYSYGYTF. CDR3 nucleotides: TGTGCCAGCAGGCCCCTGTACTCTTATGGCTACACCTTC.

The chain carries TRBV19 and TRBJ1-6, with 7 bases identical to TRBD1. Trimming removed 5 bases from V and 7 bases from J; junction bases left unmatched: 8. Germline V CDR1 and CDR2: LNHDA, SQIVND (reference sequence). CDR3 length: 15 residues. In nucleotides, the CDR3 is TGTGCCAGTAGTCCCACAGGGGCTGGGAATTCACCCCTCCACTTT. This sequence encodes CASSPTGAGNSPLHF.

The V gene is TRBV7-3, the J gene TRBJ2-7, with 8 positions matching TRBD2. The germline gives CDR1 SGHTA, CDR2 FQGTGA. CDR3 length: 17 residues. V was clipped by 7 bases and J by 2 bases; unmatched bases: 16. The CDR3: CASITSLTSAFPYEQYF. The CDR3 bases are TGTGCCAGCATCACCTCGCTGACTAGCGCCTTCCCCTACGAGCAGTACTTC.

This clone appeared a single time. The chain employs TRBV27 and TRBJ2-7; 9 bases are shared with TRBD1. There are 14 residues in the CDR3. Germline V lookup: CDR1 MNHEY, CDR2 SMNVEV (reference sequence). Trimming took 1 base from V and 2 from J; bases not matched to a gene: 0. Here the CDR3 reads CASSLWTGAYEQYF. As DNA, the CDR3 is TGTGCCAGCAGTTTATGGACAGGGGCCTACGAGCAGTACTTC.

The chain employs TRBV5-1 and TRBJ2-1, with D hard to call. This CDR3 region has 14 residues. The V gene lost 5 bases and the J gene lost 0 bases, with 9 bases spanning the gap. Germline V lookup: CDR1 SGHRS, CDR2 YFSETQ. The CDR3 DNA reads as TGCGCCAGCAGGGAAACTACCTCCTACAATGAGCAGTTCTTC. Amino acid sequence: CASRETTSYNEQFF.